The next 17 T cell receptor beta chains were all read from a single sample in a study of blood T cell repertoires in COVID-19. Some clones are missing from TCRdb's copy, which holds only in-frame ones; the method was immunoSEQ multiplex PCR. The data contain some 150,000 clones, about 82% of them singletons. The sample consisted of peripheral blood. These receptors were obtained from a woman aged 80 or over with active or convalescent COVID-19.

This clone was detected only a few times. The rearrangement joins TRBV7-3 to TRBJ1-1, with D maybe TRBD1 (6 bases). The CDR3 runs 15 residues. Germline CDR1 reads SGHTA; CDR2 reads FQGTGA. The V end was cut by 0 bases, the J end by 5 bases, with 13 bases between. The CDR3 spells CASSLTGSGVTEAFF. CDR3 DNA sequence: TGTGCCAGCAGCTTAACCGGGTCAGGGGTGACTGAAGCTTTCTTT.

The CDR3 DNA follows: TGCGCCAGCAGGCAGACTCAGGGGGCTGGGGCCAACGTCCTGACTTTC. Translated: CASRQTQGAGANVLTF. This sequence joins TRBV5-1 and TRBJ2-6, with TRBD1 identical over 7 bases. The CDR3 is made up of 16 amino acids. Germline CDR1 reads SGHRS; CDR2 reads YFSETQ. J was trimmed by 2 bases and V by 5 bases; bases with no gene match: 7.

The J gene is TRBJ2-2, the V gene TRBV5-4, with D unresolved. CDR1 SGHNT and CDR2 YYREEE come from the germline V gene (reference sequence). The CDR3 spans 15 residues. Deletions cut 4 bases from V and 0 bases from J, with 10 bases between. CDR3 in DNA: TGTGCCAGCAGCCCGAGATCTCCGAACACCGGGGAGCTGTTTTTT. This codes for CASSPRSPNTGELFF.

The chain recombines TRBV3-1 (or the pseudogene TRBV3-2) with TRBJ1-2, with D tentatively TRBD1 (5 bases). V lost 2 bases and J lost 1, with 14 bases in between. The CDR3 contains 16 residues. Germline CDR1 LGHDT, CDR2 YNNKEL (reference sequence). The CDR3 region has the DNA TGTGCCAGCAGCCAATCTCGGGGGGACCTTAACTATGGCTACACCTTC. This sequence encodes CASSQSRGDLNYGYTF.

The chain is built from TRBV12-3 or TRBV12-4 and TRBJ1-1, with D possibly matching TRBD1 (6 bases). This CDR3 has 13 amino acids. V was pared by 7 bases and J by 10 bases, with 19 bases between. The CDR3 is CASTTRGGLGAFF. CDR3 DNA: TGTGCCAGCACCACGAGGGGGGGGCTTGGAGCTTTCTTT.

This clone was seen more than once but under ten times. The chain couples TRBV4-1 to TRBJ1-2; possibly TRBD1 for D (6 bases). Germline CDR1 MGHRA, CDR2 YSYEKL. V dropped 0 bases and J dropped 7 bases, with 12 bases sitting between them. This CDR3 is built from 14 residues. The CDR3 spells CASSQDLQGVGYTF. As DNA, the CDR3 is TGCGCCAGCAGCCAAGATCTACAGGGAGTTGGCTACACCTTC.

The genes are TRBV12-3 or TRBV12-4 and TRBJ2-7; D remains ambiguous. CDR3 length: 12 amino acids. Trimming stripped 10 bases from V and 6 bases from J, with 16 bases between. The CDR3, as DNA: TGTGCCAAACCGCCCCCAGTCTGCGAGCAGTACTTC. This translates into CAKPPPVCEQYF.

This chain joins TRBV6-2 or TRBV6-3 and TRBJ2-7; 8 nucleotides match TRBD2. The CDR3 contains 12 residues. V lost 6 bases and J lost 3; bases outside the gene matches: 1. CDR1 MNHEY and CDR2 SVGEGT come from the germline V gene. The CDR3: CASSGRGYEQYF. The CDR3 DNA sequence: TGTGCCAGCAGCGGGAGGGGCTACGAGCAGTACTTC.

J is TRBJ2-3 and V is TRBV27; 13 nucleotides line up with TRBD2. The V and J ends lost 4 bases and 3 bases, in that order; junction bases with no gene match: 7. Germline CDR1 reads MNHEY; CDR2 reads SMNVEV (reference sequence). The CDR3 runs to 17 residues. CDR3 nucleotides: TGTGCCAGCAGTTCACTAGCGGGGGGGCCTTCGACAGATACGCAGTATTTT. Translating it yields CASSSLAGGPSTDTQYF.

This chain uses TRBV5-6 with TRBJ1-2; maybe TRBD1 (6 bases). Deletions cut 4 bases from V and 1 base from J, with 11 bases between. Per germline, CDR1 SGHDT and CDR2 YYEEEE. The CDR3 is 14 residues long. The CDR3 sequence is CASSPDSFNYGYTF. The CDR3 DNA reads TGTGCCAGCAGCCCGGACAGCTTTAACTATGGCTACACCTTC.

This clone showed up just once. Other DNA sequences in the sample encode the same CDR3. V is TRBV18 and J is TRBJ1-1, with 11 bases lining up with TRBD1. Germline CDR1 KGHSH, CDR2 LQKENI. This CDR3 has 14 residues. V shed 4 bases, J shed 3 bases, and the junction held 1 base outside the gene matches. In nucleotides, the CDR3 is TGTGCCAGCTCACGGGACAGGGGGGACACTGAAGCTTTCTTT. As protein: CASSRDRGDTEAFF.

The rearrangement links TRBV5-5 to TRBJ1-5; no firm D call. V gave up 0 bases and J gave up 1 base, with 8 bases separating them. Germline values: CDR1 SGHKS, CDR2 YYEKEE (reference sequence). The CDR3 extends over 15 amino acids. The CDR3 sequence is CASSLAGMSNQPQHF. The DNA of the CDR3 is TGTGCCAGCAGCTTGGCCGGGATGAGCAATCAGCCCCAGCATTTT.

The V and J genes are TRBV3-1 (or the pseudogene TRBV3-2) and TRBJ2-1; 15 bases match TRBD2. The junction had 7 bases not matched to a gene; V was cut back by 4 bases and J by 6 bases. Per the germline V gene, CDR1 is LGHDT and CDR2 is YNNKEL (reference sequence). CDR3 length equals 17 residues. This CDR3 is CASSLRTSGGARNEQFF. CDR3 bases: TGTGCCAGCAGCCTCCGGACTAGCGGGGGGGCCCGCAATGAGCAGTTCTTC.

V gene TRBV6-5 combines with J gene TRBJ2-2; D is possibly TRBD2 (6 bases). This CDR3 has 14 residues. From germline, CDR1 is MNHEY and CDR2 SVGAGI. The V end lost 6 bases, the J end lost 1 base, and 9 bases lay between the germline ends. For the CDR3, the DNA is TGTGCCAGCAGGGACTACCTGAACACCGGGGAGCTGTTTTTT. Its protein product is CASRDYLNTGELFF.

CDR3 residues: CASRRAGLSYEQYF. In DNA, the CDR3 is TGTGCCAGCAGAAGGGCAGGACTGTCCTACGAGCAGTACTTC. The chain links TRBV5-6 to TRBJ2-7; possibly TRBD2 for D (5 bases). The CDR3 is 14 residues long. Germline V gives CDR1 SGHDT, CDR2 YYEEEE. Trimming cost V 5 bases and J 1 base, with 13 bases left between them.

V gene TRBV5-5 combines with J gene TRBJ2-7; no firm D call. Germline V CDR1 and CDR2: SGHKS, YYEKEE (reference sequence). The CDR3 has 11 residues. The V end was cut by 3 bases, the J end by 4 bases, with 5 bases between. CDR3 bases: TGTGCCAGCAGCTACGGGTACGAGCAGTACTTC. It specifies CASSYGYEQYF.

This clone was found a few times. The chain combines TRBV12-3 or TRBV12-4 with TRBJ1-2; D uncertain. Trimming pared 10 bases from V and 5 bases from J, leaving 14 bases between. This CDR3 has 12 amino acids. CDR3 DNA: TGTGCCACCTGTGCAGGAGGATATGGCTACACCTTC. It specifies CATCAGGYGYTF.